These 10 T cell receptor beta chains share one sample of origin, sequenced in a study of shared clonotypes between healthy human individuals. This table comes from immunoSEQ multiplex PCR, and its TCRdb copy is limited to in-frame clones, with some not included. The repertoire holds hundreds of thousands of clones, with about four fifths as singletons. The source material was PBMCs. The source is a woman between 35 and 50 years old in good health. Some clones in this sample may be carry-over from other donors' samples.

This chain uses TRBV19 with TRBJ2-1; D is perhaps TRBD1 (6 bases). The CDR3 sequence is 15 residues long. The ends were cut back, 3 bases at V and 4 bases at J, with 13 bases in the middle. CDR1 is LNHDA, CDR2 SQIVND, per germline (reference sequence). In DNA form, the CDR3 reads TGTGCCAGTAGTATTTCCACAGGGTTATACAATGAGCAGTTCTTC. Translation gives CASSISTGLYNEQFF.

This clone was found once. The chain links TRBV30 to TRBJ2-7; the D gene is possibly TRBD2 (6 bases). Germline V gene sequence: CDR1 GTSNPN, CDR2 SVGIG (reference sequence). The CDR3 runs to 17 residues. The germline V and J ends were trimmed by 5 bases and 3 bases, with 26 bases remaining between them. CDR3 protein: CAWRDRFGGTFHYEQYF. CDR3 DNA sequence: TGTGCCTGGCGAGATCGTTTCGGCGGGACCTTCCACTACGAGCAGTACTTC.

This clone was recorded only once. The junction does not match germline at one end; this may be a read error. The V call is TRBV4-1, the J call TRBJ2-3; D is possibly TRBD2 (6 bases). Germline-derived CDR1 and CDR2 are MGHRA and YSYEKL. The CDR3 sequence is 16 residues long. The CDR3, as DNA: TGCGCCAGCAGTCAAGAAACGGGAGTTGGGGCAGATACGCAGTATTTT. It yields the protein CASSQETGVGADTQYF.

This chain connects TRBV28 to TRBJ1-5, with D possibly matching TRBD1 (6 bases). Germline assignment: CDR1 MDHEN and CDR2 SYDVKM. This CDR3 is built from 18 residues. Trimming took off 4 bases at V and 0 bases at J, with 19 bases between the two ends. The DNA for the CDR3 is TGTGCCAGCAGTTACCCCCTTGGACAGTCAAATAGCAATCAGCCCCAGCATTTT. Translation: CASSYPLGQSNSNQPQHF. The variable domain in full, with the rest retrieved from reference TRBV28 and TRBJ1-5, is DVKVTQSSRYLVKRTGEKVFLECVQDMDHENMFWYRQDPGLGLRLIYFSYDVKMKEKGDIPEGYSVSREKKERFSLILESASTNQTSMYLCASSYPLGQSNSNQPQHFGDGTRLSIL.

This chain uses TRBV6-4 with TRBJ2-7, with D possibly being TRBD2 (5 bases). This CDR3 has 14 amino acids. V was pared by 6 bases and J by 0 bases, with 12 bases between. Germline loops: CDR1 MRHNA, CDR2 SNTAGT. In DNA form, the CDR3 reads TGTGCCAGCAGCCCCGATGGGAGCTCCTACGAGCAGTACTTC. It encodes CASSPDGSSYEQYF.

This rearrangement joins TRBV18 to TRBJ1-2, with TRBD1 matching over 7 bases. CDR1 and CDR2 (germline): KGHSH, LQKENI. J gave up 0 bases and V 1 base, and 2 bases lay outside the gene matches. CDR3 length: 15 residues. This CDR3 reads CASSPLGTANYGYTF. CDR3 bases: TGTGCCAGCTCACCACTTGGGACAGCTAACTATGGCTACACCTTC.

The DNA of the CDR3 is TGTGCCAGCAGGGATACAGGGACCGGGGAGCTGTTTTTT. Amino acids: CASRDTGTGELFF. The rearrangement links TRBV6-1 to TRBJ2-2, with a weak D call TRBD1 (6 bases). The CDR3 length is 13 residues. Germline values: CDR1 MNHNS, CDR2 SASEGT. Deletions cut 6 bases from V and 5 bases from J, with 10 bases between.

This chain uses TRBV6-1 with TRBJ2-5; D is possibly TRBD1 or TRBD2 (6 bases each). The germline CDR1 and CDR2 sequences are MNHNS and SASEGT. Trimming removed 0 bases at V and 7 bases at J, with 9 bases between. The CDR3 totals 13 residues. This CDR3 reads CASSEAEGGTQYF. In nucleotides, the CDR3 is TGTGCCAGCAGTGAAGCGGAGGGGGGGACCCAGTACTTC.

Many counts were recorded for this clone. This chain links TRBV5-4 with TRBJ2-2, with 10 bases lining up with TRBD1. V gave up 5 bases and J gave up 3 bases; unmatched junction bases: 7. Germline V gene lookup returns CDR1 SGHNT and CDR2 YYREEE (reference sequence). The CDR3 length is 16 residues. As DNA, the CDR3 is TGTGCCAGCAGTCCAGCGGACAGGGGGTACACCGGGGAGCTGTTTTTT. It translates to CASSPADRGYTGELFF.

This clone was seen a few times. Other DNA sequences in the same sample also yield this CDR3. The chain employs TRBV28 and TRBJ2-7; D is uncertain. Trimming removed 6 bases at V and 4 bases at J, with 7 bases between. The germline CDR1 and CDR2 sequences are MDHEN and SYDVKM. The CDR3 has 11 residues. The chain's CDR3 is CASSRGYEQYF. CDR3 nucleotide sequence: TGTGCCAGCAGCAGAGGTTACGAGCAGTACTTC. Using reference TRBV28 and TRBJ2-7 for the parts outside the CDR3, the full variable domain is DVKVTQSSRYLVKRTGEKVFLECVQDMDHENMFWYRQDPGLGLRLIYFSYDVKMKEKGDIPEGYSVSREKKERFSLILESASTNQTSMYLCASSRGYEQYFGPGTRLTVT.